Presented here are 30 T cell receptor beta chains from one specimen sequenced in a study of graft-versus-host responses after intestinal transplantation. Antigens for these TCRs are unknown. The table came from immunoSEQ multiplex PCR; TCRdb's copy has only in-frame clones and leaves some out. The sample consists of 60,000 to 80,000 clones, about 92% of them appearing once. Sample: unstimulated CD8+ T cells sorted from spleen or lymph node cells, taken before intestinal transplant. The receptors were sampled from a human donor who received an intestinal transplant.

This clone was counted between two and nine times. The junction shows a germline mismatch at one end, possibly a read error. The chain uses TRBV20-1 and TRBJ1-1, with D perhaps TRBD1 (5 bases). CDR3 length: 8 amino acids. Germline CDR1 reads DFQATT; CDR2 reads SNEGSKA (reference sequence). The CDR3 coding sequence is TGCCGAGAATCTTCGGGGGTCTTT. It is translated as CRESSGVF.

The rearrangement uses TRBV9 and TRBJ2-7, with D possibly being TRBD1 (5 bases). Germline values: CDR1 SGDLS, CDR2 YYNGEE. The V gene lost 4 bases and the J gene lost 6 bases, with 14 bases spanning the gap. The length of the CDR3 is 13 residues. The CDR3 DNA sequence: TGTGCCAGCAGCTTTTCTGACAGAAGCGAGCAGTACTTC. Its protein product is CASSFSDRSEQYF.

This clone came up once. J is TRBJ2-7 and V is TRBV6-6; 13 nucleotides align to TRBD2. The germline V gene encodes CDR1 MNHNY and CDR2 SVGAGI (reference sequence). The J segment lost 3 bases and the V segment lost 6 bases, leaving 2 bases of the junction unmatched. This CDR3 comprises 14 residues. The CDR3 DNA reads TGTGCCAGCAGCACTAGCGGGGGGGTCTACGAGCAGTACTTC. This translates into CASSTSGGVYEQYF.

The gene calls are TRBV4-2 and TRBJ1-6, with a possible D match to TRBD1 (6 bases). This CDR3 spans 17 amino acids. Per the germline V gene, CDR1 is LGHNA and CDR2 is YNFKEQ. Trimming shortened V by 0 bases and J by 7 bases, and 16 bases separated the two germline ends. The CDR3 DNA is TGTGCCAGCAGCCAAGAAAGAGGGGGTAGAGGCAATTCACCCCTCCACTTT. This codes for CASSQERGGRGNSPLHF.

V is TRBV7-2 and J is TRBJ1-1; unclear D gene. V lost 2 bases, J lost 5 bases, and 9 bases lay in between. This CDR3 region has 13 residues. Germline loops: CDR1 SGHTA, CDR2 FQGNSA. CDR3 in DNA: TGTGCCAGCAGCTTATGGTCCCAGACTGAAGCTTTCTTT. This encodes CASSLWSQTEAFF.

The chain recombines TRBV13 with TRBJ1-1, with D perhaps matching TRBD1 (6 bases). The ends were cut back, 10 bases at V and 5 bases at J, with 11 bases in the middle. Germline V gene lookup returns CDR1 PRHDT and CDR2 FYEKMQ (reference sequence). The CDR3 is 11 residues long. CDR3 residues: CATIQGTEAFF. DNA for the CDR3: TGTGCCACCATCCAGGGGACTGAAGCTTTCTTT.

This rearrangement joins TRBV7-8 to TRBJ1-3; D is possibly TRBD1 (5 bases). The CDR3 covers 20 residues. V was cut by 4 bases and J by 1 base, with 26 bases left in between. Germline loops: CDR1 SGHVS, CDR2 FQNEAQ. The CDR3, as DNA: TGTGCCAGCAGCTCTAACACGCACAAACGAACAGGCCCTTCTGGAAACACCATATATTTT. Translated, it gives CASSSNTHKRTGPSGNTIYF.

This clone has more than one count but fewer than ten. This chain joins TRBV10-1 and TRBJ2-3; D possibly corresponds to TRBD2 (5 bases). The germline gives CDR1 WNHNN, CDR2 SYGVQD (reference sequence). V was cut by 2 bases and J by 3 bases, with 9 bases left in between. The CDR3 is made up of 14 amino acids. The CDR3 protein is CASSEEGLTDTQYF. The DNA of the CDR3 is TGCGCCAGCAGTGAGGAGGGTTTAACAGATACGCAGTATTTT.

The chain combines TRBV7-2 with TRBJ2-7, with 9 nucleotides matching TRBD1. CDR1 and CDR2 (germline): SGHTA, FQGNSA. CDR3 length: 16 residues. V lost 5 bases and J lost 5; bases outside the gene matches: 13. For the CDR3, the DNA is TGTGCCAGCAGCATCCGGGACAGGGAGGCTCGGGACGAGCAGTACTTC. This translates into CASSIRDREARDEQYF.

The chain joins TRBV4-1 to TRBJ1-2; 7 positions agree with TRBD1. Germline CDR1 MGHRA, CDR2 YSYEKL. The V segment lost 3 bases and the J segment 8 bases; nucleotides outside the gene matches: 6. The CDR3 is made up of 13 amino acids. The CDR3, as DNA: TGCGCCAGCAGCCAGACAGGGACCTACGGCTACACCTTC. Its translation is CASSQTGTYGYTF.

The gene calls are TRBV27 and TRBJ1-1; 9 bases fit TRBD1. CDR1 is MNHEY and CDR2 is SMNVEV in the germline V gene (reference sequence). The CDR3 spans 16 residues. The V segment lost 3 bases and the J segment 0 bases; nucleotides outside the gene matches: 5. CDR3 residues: CASSFDRGAMNTEAFF. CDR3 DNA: TGTGCCAGCAGTTTCGACAGGGGGGCGATGAACACTGAAGCTTTCTTT.

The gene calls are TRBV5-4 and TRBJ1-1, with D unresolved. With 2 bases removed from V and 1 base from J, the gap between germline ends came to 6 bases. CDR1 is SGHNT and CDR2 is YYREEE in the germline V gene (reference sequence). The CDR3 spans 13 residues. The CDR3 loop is CASSFRGNTEAFF. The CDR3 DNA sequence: TGTGCCAGCAGCTTCAGAGGGAACACTGAAGCTTTCTTT.

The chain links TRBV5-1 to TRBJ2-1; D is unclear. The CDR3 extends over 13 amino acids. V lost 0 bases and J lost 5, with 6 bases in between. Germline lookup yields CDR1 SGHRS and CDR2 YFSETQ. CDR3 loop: CASSLVQNNEQFF. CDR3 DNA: TGCGCCAGCAGCTTGGTCCAGAACAATGAGCAGTTCTTC.

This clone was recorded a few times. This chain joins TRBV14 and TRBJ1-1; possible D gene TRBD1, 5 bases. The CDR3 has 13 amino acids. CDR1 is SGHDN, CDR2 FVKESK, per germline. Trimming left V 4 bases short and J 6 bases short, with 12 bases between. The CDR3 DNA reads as TGTGCCAGCAGCCCCTCTTGGGGCTCTGAAGCTTTCTTT. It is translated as CASSPSWGSEAFF.

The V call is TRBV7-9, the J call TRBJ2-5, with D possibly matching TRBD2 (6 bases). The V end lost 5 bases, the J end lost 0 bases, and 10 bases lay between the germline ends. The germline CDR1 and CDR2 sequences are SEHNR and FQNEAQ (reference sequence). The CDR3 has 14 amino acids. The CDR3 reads CASSPRDYQETQYF. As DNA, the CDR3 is TGTGCCAGCAGCCCCCGGGACTACCAAGAGACCCAGTACTTC.

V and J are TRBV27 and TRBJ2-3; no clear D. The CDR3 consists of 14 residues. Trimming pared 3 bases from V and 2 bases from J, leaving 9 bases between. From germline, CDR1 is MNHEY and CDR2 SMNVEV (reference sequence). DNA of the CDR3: TGTGCCAGCAGTTTGGTCTACTCCACAGATACGCAGTATTTT. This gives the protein CASSLVYSTDTQYF.

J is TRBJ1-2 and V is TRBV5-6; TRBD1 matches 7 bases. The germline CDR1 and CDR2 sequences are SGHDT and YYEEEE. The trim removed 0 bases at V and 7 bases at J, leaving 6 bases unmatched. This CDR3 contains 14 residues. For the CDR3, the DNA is TGTGCCAGCAGCTTGGGCAGCCCAGGGGGTGGCTACACCTTC. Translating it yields CASSLGSPGGGYTF.

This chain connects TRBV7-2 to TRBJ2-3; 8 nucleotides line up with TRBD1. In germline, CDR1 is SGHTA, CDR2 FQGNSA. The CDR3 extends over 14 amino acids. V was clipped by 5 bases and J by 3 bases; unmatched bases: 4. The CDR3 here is CASSLTGGTDTQYF. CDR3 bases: TGTGCCAGCAGCCTTACAGGGGGAACAGATACGCAGTATTTT.

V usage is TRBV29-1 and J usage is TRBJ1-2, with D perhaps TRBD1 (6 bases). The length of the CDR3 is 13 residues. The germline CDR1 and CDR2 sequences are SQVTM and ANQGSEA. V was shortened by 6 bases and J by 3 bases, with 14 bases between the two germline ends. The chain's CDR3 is CSVPDRSDYGYTF. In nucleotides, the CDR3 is TGCAGCGTACCCGACAGGTCCGACTATGGCTACACCTTC.

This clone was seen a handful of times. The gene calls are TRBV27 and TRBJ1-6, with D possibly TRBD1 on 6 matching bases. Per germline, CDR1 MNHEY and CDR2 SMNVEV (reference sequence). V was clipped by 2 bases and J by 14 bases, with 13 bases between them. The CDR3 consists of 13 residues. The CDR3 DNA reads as TGTGCCAGCAGTTTAGTACAGGGAAGTTCCCTCCACTTT. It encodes CASSLVQGSSLHF.

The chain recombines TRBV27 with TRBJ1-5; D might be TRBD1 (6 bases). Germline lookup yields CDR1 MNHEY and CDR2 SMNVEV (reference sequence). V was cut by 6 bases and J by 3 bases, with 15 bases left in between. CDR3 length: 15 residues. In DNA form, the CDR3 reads TGTGCCAGCAGAACAGGGATCGAGGACAATCAGCCCCAGCATTTT. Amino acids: CASRTGIEDNQPQHF.

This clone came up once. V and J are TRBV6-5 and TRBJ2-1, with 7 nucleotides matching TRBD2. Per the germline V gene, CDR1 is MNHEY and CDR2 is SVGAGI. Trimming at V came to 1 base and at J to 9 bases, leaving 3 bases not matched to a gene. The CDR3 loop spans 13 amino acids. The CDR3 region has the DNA TGTGCCAGCAGTTACTTTTCGGGGGGTGAGCAGTTCTTC. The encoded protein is CASSYFSGGEQFF.

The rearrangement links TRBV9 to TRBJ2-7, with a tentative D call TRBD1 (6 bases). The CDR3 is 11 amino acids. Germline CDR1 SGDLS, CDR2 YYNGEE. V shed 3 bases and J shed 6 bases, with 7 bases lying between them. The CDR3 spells CASSEGVEQYF. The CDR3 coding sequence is TGTGCCAGCAGCGAGGGGGTCGAGCAGTACTTC.

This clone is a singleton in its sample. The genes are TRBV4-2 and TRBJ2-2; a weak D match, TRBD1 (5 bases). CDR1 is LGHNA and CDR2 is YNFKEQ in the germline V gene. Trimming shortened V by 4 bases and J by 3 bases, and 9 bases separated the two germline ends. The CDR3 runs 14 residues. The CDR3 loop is CASSPPTDTGELFF. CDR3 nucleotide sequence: TGTGCCAGCAGCCCTCCGACAGACACCGGGGAGCTGTTTTTT.

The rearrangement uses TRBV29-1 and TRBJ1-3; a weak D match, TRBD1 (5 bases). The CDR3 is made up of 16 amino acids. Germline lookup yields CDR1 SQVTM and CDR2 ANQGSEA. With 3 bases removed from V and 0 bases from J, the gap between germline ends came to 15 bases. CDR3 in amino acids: CSVEAGGVGSGNTIYF. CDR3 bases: TGCAGCGTTGAGGCCGGAGGGGTCGGCTCTGGAAACACCATATATTTT.

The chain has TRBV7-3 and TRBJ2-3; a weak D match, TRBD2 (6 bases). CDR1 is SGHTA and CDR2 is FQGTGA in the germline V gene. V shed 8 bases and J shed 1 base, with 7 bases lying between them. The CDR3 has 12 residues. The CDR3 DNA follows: TGTGCCAGCTCGGGGGGCACAGATACGCAGTATTTT. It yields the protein CASSGGTDTQYF.

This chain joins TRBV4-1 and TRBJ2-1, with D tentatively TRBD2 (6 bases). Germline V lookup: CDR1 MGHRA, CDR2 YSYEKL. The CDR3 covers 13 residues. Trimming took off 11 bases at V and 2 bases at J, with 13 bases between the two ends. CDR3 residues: CASRGAAYNEQFF. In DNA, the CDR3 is TGCGCCTCACGCGGGGCTGCCTACAATGAGCAGTTCTTC.

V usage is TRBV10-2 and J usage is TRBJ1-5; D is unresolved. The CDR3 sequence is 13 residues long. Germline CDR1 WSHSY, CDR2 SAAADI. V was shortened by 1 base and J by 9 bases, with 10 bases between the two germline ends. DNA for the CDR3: TGCGCCAGCAGTGAGTTCCTCCGGGGGCCCCAGCATTTT. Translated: CASSEFLRGPQHF.

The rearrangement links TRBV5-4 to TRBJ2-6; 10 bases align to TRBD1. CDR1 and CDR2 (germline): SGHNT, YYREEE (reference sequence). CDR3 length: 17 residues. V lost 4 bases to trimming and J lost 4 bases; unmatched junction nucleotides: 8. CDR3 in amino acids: CASSKDRGEWGANVLTF. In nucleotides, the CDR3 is TGTGCCAGCAGCAAGGACAGGGGGGAGTGGGGGGCCAACGTCCTGACTTTC.

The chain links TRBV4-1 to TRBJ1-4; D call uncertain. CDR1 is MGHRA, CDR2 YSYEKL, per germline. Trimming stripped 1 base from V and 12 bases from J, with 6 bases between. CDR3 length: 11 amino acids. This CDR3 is CASSQGTELFF. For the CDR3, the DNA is TGCGCCAGCAGCCAAGGAACAGAACTGTTTTTT.